This TCR beta chain was identified during a study of shared clonotypes between healthy human individuals. CD4+ cells yielded CD45RA+ naive and CD45RA-negative memory subsets. CDR3 length: 14 amino acids. The ends lost 0 bases at V and 8 bases at J; junction bases unmatched: 5. Germline V gene data show CDR1 as SGHDT and CDR2 as YYEEEE. Method: immunoSEQ multiplex PCR; TCRdb's copy keeps in-frame clones and lacks some. The sample holds a few million clones, about 94% seen once. Sequenced: naive CD4+ T cells sorted from blood. Subset noted: CD45RA+ positively selected. The receptor's source is a man between 18 and 35 years old in good health. The chain is built from TRBV5-6 and TRBJ2-4; TRBD1 matches at 7 bases. The CDR3 DNA sequence: TGTGCCAGCAGCTTGGGACAGGGCTTGGACATTCAGTACTTC. As protein: CASSLGQGLDIQYF.